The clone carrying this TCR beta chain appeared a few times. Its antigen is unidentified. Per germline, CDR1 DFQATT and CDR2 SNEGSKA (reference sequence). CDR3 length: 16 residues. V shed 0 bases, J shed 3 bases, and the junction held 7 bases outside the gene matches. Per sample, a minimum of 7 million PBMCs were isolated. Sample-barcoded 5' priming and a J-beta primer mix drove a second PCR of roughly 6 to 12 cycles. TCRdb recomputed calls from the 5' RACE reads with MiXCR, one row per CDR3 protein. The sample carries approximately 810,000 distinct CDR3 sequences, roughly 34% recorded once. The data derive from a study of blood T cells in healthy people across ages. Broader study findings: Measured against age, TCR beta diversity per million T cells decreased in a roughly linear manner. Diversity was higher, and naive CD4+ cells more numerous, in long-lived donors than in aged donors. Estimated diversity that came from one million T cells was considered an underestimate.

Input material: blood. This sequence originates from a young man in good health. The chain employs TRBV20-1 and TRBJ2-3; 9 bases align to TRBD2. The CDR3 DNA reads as TGCAGTGCTAGAGATGCGCCGGGACTAGCAACAGATACGCAGTATTTT. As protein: CSARDAPGLATDTQYF.